The entry that follows covers one TCR beta chain sequence. The PCR was carried out with 60 Vbeta primers and 13 Jbeta primers. The protocol was immunoSEQ multiplex PCR, while the TCRdb copy is restricted to in-frame clones and leaves out a portion. The sample carries tens of thousands of clones, 70% to 85% recorded once. This record comes from a study of cytomegalovirus exposure and HLA in healthy donors. J gave up 6 bases and V 3 bases, and 2 bases lay outside the gene matches. This CDR3 comprises 15 residues. Per the germline V gene, CDR1 is SGHAT and CDR2 is FQDESV (reference sequence). The clonotype comes from a woman aged 18-35 years in good health and CMV-seropositive. The specimen was PBMCs. The chain uses TRBV11-1 and TRBJ2-2; TRBD2 matches at 12 bases. The CDR3 here is CASSFRLAGAGELFF. CDR3 DNA sequence: TGTGCCAGCAGCTTCAGACTAGCGGGGGCCGGGGAGCTGTTTTTT.